This T cell receptor beta chain comes out of a study of response to subunit inactivated influenza vaccine. Study results and caveats: The authors suggested that few new T cells are recruited per seasonal influenza vaccination.

Points on this clonotype: Antigen: not known.

The CDR3 has 12 amino acids. Trimming stripped 2 bases from V and 13 bases from J, with 14 bases between. TCRdb re-analysed the RT-PCR reads in MiXCR, keeping a single row per CDR3 protein. This sample has roughly 700,000 distinct CDR3 sequences, with about 15% found just once. The rearrangement links TRBV12-3 or TRBV12-4 to TRBJ2-5; D possibly corresponds to TRBD1 (5 bases). This receptor was identified in a man over 45 who received an inactivated influenza vaccine. The sample consisted of PBMCs from blood, taken 14 to 15 days before vaccination. CDR3 nucleotides: TGTGCCAGCAGTTTATCGACAGCCTCTCTGTACTTC. Translation: CASSLSTASLYF.